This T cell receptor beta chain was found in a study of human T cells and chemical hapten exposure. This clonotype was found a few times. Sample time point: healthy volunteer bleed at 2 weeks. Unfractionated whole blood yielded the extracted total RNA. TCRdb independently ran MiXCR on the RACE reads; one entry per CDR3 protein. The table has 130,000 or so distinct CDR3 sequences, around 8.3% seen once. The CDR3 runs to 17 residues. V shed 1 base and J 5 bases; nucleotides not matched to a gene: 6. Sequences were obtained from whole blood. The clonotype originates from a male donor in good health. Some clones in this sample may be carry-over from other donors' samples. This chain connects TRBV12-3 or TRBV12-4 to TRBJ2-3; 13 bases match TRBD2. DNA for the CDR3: TGTGCCAGCAGTTTAGGACTAGCGGGGGGCCAGGTAGATACGCAGTATTTT. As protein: CASSLGLAGGQVDTQYF.